The clone carrying this TCR beta chain was counted only a few times. From germline, CDR1 is DFQATT and CDR2 SNEGSKA (reference sequence). The CDR3 has 11 residues. V lost 8 bases and J lost 3, with 11 bases in between. 13 Jbeta primers and 60 Vbeta primers were used for the PCR. Profiling relied on immunoSEQ multiplex PCR, and the TCRdb table lists in-frame clones only, not all of them. Of about 99,000 clones in the sample, about 77% were seen once. This specimen comes from a study of cytomegalovirus exposure and HLA in healthy donors. The rearrangement links TRBV20-1 to TRBJ2-7, with a possible D match to TRBD2 (5 bases). This TCR was sampled from a man aged 35 to 55 in good health and CMV-seronegative. The sample was PBMCs. CDR3 nucleotides: TGCAGTCTTAGGGAGAACTACGAGCAGTACTTC. It translates to CSLRENYEQYF.